The clone carrying this T cell receptor beta chain was detected once. Its antigen is not known. Other DNA sequences of this sample code for an identical CDR3. Primers: 60 V beta forward and 13 J beta reverse. TCRdb keeps only in-frame clones here, not all; method: immunoSEQ multiplex PCR. The sample carries more than 95,000 clones, about four fifths recorded once. None of the glioblastoma patients had an isocitrate dehydrogenase mutation. V was clipped by 5 bases and J by 7 bases, with 6 bases between them. The germline V gene encodes CDR1 SGHNT and CDR2 YENEEA. The CDR3 has 11 amino acids. The sample is drawn from a study of glioma-infiltrating T cells after dendritic cell vaccination. Findings and caveats of the study: Higher pretreatment TIL content predicted longer progression-free time and survival.

The source material was blood, sampled before dendritic cell vaccination. V gene TRBV11-3 combines with J gene TRBJ2-1; D is unresolved. This receptor was taken from a human donor with glioblastoma. DNA of the CDR3: TGTGCCAGCAGCCTCGGGAATGAGCAGTTCTTC. Translated, it gives CASSLGNEQFF.